This TCR beta chain was identified during a study of blood T cell repertoires in COVID-19. Study in general: Italy, Spain and the United States were the sources of the convalescent and acute COVID-19 samples. PBMCs, B-cell-depleted T cells, or T cells provided the cDNA or gDNA that made up the material.

The germline V gene has CDR1 SGDLS and CDR2 YYNGEE. This CDR3 is 12 amino acids long. With 2 bases clipped from V and 8 bases from J, the junction kept 2 bases outside the gene matches. Per the original methods: Nucleated cell number was recorded as an estimate derived from reference gene primer amplification. Measured with immunoSEQ multiplex PCR; TCRdb has only the in-frame clones, and not every one. D and trimming were read from the DNA, whereas the V and J calls and clone size are those reported in that table. The sample yields about 180,000 clones, just over 85% seen once. Sequencing was carried out using peripheral blood. This chain joins TRBV9 and TRBJ1-2, with TRBD1 identical over 8 bases. The TCR was taken from a man in his forties or fifties with active or convalescent COVID-19. CDR3: CASSVDRGGYTF. DNA for the CDR3: TGTGCCAGCAGCGTTGACAGGGGCGGCTACACCTTC.